The present T cell receptor beta chain was sequenced within a study of glioma-infiltrating T cells after dendritic cell vaccination. This CDR3 has 12 residues. The germline V gene has CDR1 ENHRY and CDR2 SYGVKD. Trimming took off 3 bases at V and 2 bases at J, with 5 bases between the two ends. Produced via immunoSEQ multiplex PCR; TCRdb's table is partial and in-frame only. Found here are about 82,000 clones, around 90% of them singletons; the top ten hold roughly 3.1%. The chain uses TRBV10-3 and TRBJ2-7; D is ambiguous. The origin of this receptor is a human donor with glioblastoma. The sample here was blood, taken before dendritic cell vaccination. The CDR3 is CAISDTAYEQYF. The DNA of the CDR3 is TGTGCCATCAGTGACACAGCCTACGAGCAGTACTTC.